Below, 22 T cell receptor beta chains from the same sample are listed, as sequenced in a study of blood T cell repertoires in COVID-19. Repertoires were generated with immunoSEQ multiplex PCR, while TCRdb's copy carries only in-frame clones and drops some. The sample consists of roughly 570,000 clones, around nine tenths of them appearing once. The sequencing input was peripheral blood. The receptors originated from a woman aged 45-65 years with COVID-19, enrolled during active disease.

CDR3 in amino acids: CASSPWTPRDSPLHF. CDR3 nucleotide sequence: TGTGCCAGCAGCCCATGGACCCCGAGGGATTCACCCCTCCACTTT. The chain uses TRBV7-9 and TRBJ1-6; D unclear. CDR1 and CDR2 from the germline V gene are SEHNR and FQNEAQ (reference sequence). V dropped 5 bases and J dropped 8 bases, with 16 bases sitting between them. The CDR3 covers 15 residues.

The rearrangement links TRBV5-1 to TRBJ1-1; 9 bases align to TRBD1. Germline V CDR1 and CDR2: SGHRS, YFSETQ. V trimming: 4 bases; J trimming: 5 bases; junction bases outside the gene matches: 9. The CDR3 is made up of 15 amino acids. The CDR3 nucleotides read TGCGCCAGCAGCCTACCCGGGACAGGGAGGACTGAAGCTTTCTTT. Encoded protein: CASSLPGTGRTEAFF. The whole variable domain, remainder taken from reference TRBV5-1 and TRBJ1-1, is KAGVTQTPRYLIKTRGQQVTLSCSPISGHRSVSWYQQTPGQGLQFLFEYFSETQRNKGNFPGRFSGRQFSNSRSEMNVSTLELGDSALYLCASSLPGTGRTEAFFGQGTRLTVV.

The rearrangement links TRBV5-6 to TRBJ1-2; 9 nucleotides agree with TRBD1. This CDR3 spans 15 amino acids. The V segment lost 5 bases and the J segment 6 bases; nucleotides outside the gene matches: 11. CDR1 and CDR2 (germline): SGHDT, YYEEEE. In DNA, the CDR3 is TGTGCCAGCAGGGACAGGGACAGGGTTATCGATGGCTACACCTTC. It encodes CASRDRDRVIDGYTF.

The chain couples TRBV18 to TRBJ2-3; D possibly corresponds to TRBD2 (6 bases). From germline, CDR1 is KGHSH and CDR2 LQKENI. CDR3 length: 17 residues. Deletions cut 2 bases from V and 0 bases from J, with 15 bases between. CDR3 sequence: CASSPAAGPSSTDTQYF. In nucleotides, the CDR3 is TGTGCCAGCTCACCAGCGGCGGGGCCTTCGAGCACAGATACGCAGTATTTT.

This clone was found once. The V gene is TRBV13, the J gene TRBJ2-3; no reliable D call. Germline values: CDR1 PRHDT, CDR2 FYEKMQ (reference sequence). CDR3 size: 14 residues. V lost 2 bases and J lost 1, with 7 bases in between. The CDR3 here is CASSLRTGTDTQYF. For the CDR3, the DNA is TGTGCCAGCAGCTTACGTACGGGCACAGATACGCAGTATTTT.

The chain recombines TRBV19 with TRBJ2-3, with TRBD1 as a possible D gene (6 bases). The V gene lost 3 bases and the J gene lost 0 bases, with 13 bases spanning the gap. CDR1 LNHDA and CDR2 SQIVND come from the germline V gene (reference sequence). The CDR3 loop spans 16 amino acids. The CDR3 DNA sequence: TGTGCCAGTAGTATCCGATTGAGGGGGAGCACAGATACGCAGTATTTT. Residues: CASSIRLRGSTDTQYF.

The rearrangement joins TRBV5-6 to TRBJ2-1, with a weak D call TRBD2 (5 bases). CDR1 is SGHDT and CDR2 is YYEEEE in the germline V gene. Trimming removed 4 bases at V and 8 bases at J, with 19 bases between. The CDR3 length is 15 residues. The CDR3 sequence: CASSLRASNKDEQFF. CDR3 DNA: TGTGCCAGCAGCCTGCGGGCGAGCAACAAGGATGAGCAGTTCTTC.

V is TRBV2 and J is TRBJ2-5, with a weak D call TRBD1 (7 bases). From germline, CDR1 is SNHLY and CDR2 FYNNEI. V lost 0 bases to trimming and J lost 3 bases, with 14 bases between them. This CDR3 contains 16 residues. The CDR3 sequence is CASSEAEGALEETQYF. The CDR3, as DNA: TGTGCCAGCAGTGAAGCGGAGGGGGCTTTGGAAGAGACCCAGTACTTC.

This clone occurred a few times. The V call is TRBV27, the J call TRBJ2-7; weak D call: TRBD1 (6 bases). V lost 2 bases and J lost 6, with 8 bases in between. CDR1 and CDR2 from the germline V gene are MNHEY and SMNVEV (reference sequence). The CDR3 runs 12 residues. The CDR3 is CASSLVGGEQYF. DNA for the CDR3: TGTGCCAGCAGTTTAGTAGGGGGCGAGCAGTACTTC.

The chain uses TRBV20-1 and TRBJ1-1, with a weak D call TRBD1 (5 bases). The CDR3 contains 12 residues. The germline CDR1 and CDR2 sequences are DFQATT and SNEGSKA (reference sequence). V was cut by 3 bases and J by 7 bases, with 12 bases left in between. CDR3 protein: CSASGRVVEAFF. The CDR3 DNA reads as TGCAGTGCTAGTGGCAGGGTCGTTGAAGCTTTCTTT.

The gene calls are TRBV3-1 (or the pseudogene TRBV3-2) and TRBJ1-2; TRBD1 might be the D (6 bases). V shed 1 base and J shed 4 bases, with 19 bases lying between them. The CDR3 has 17 residues. Germline V gene lookup returns CDR1 LGHDT and CDR2 YNNKEL (reference sequence). Here the CDR3 reads CASSQVFFNRESYGYTF. DNA for the CDR3: TGTGCCAGCAGCCAAGTTTTTTTCAACAGGGAAAGCTATGGCTACACCTTC.

V and J are TRBV3-1 (or the pseudogene TRBV3-2) and TRBJ2-7, with D possibly being TRBD2 (6 bases). This CDR3 contains 15 residues. The V gene's germline CDR1 is LGHDT and CDR2 YNNKEL (reference sequence). The ends were cut back, 1 base at V and 3 bases at J, with 13 bases in the middle. The CDR3 bases are TGTGCCAGCAGCCAAGGAGCCAGCGGGTTCTACGAGCAGTACTTC. Its translation is CASSQGASGFYEQYF.

The chain is built from TRBV10-3 and TRBJ1-1; the match to TRBD1 covers 10 bases. The V gene's germline CDR1 is ENHRY and CDR2 SYGVKD. Germline trimming cut 11 bases from V and 0 bases from J; bases unmatched to any gene: 6. The CDR3 runs to 14 residues. CDR3 bases: TGTGCCTCGACAGGGGGCGGCATGAACACTGAAGCTTTCTTT. As protein: CASTGGGMNTEAFF.

This chain uses TRBV19 with TRBJ1-5; 7 bases map to TRBD1. Germline V CDR1 and CDR2: LNHDA, SQIVND (reference sequence). Losses at the gene ends were 6 bases for V and 2 bases for J; bases not matched to a gene: 7. The CDR3 consists of 15 residues. This CDR3 reads CASRPTGVGNQPQHF. The CDR3 DNA reads TGTGCCAGTAGGCCTACAGGGGTGGGCAATCAGCCCCAGCATTTT. Variable domain in full (rest from reference TRBV19 and TRBJ1-5): DGGITQSPKYLFRKEGQNVTLSCEQNLNHDAMYWYRQDPGQGLRLIYYSQIVNDFQKGDIAEGYSVSREKKESFPLTVTSAQKNPTAFYLCASRPTGVGNQPQHFGDGTRLSIL.

The chain employs TRBV9 and TRBJ2-1; tentatively, D is TRBD1 (5 bases). CDR3 length: 11 amino acids. Per germline, CDR1 SGDLS and CDR2 YYNGEE. V shed 3 bases and J shed 10 bases, with 8 bases lying between them. The CDR3 protein is CASSAWTEQFF. In DNA, the CDR3 is TGTGCCAGCAGCGCATGGACAGAGCAGTTCTTC. Complete variable domain (other parts from reference TRBV9 and TRBJ2-1): DSGVTQTPKHLITATGQRVTLRCSPRSGDLSVYWYQQSLDQGLQFLIQYYNGEERAKGNILERFSAQQFPDLHSELNLSSLELGDSALYFCASSAWTEQFFGPGTRLTVL.

This clone appeared many times. The genes are TRBV18 and TRBJ2-7; D might be TRBD2 (5 bases). This CDR3 contains 13 residues. Deletions cut 3 bases from V and 5 bases from J, with 11 bases between. Germline V CDR1 and CDR2: KGHSH, LQKENI. CDR3: CASSPGGTDEQYF. The CDR3, as DNA: TGTGCCAGCTCACCCGGAGGCACCGACGAGCAGTACTTC.

The count of this clone is one. The chain carries TRBV11-2 and TRBJ1-3, with D maybe TRBD1 (5 bases). The length of the CDR3 is 17 residues. V lost 6 bases, J lost 2 bases, and 20 bases lay in between. The germline CDR1 and CDR2 sequences are SGHAT and FQNNGV. The CDR3 sequence is CASRSRRGARAGNTIYF. In DNA form, the CDR3 reads TGTGCCAGCAGGAGTAGGAGGGGCGCCAGGGCTGGAAACACCATATATTTT.

V is TRBV10-2 and J is TRBJ1-4; D remains ambiguous. V was clipped by 4 bases and J by 0 bases, with 12 bases between them. The CDR3 length is 16 residues. Germline loops: CDR1 WSHSY, CDR2 SAAADI. CDR3 residues: CASSVDNSPTNEKLFF. For the CDR3, the DNA is TGCGCCAGCAGTGTCGACAACTCCCCAACTAATGAAAAACTGTTTTTT.

The chain combines TRBV6-6 with TRBJ2-1, with D possibly being TRBD2 (6 bases). The length of the CDR3 is 14 residues. V gave up 6 bases and J gave up 5 bases, with 14 bases separating them. Germline V CDR1 and CDR2: MNHNY, SVGAGI (reference sequence). CDR3 sequence: CASSLGGADNEQFF. As DNA, the CDR3 is TGTGCCAGCAGCCTTGGAGGGGCGGACAATGAGCAGTTCTTC.

This clone was seen once. The J gene is TRBJ2-7, the V gene TRBV14, with D possibly matching TRBD1 (5 bases). Germline CDR1 is SGHDN and CDR2 is FVKESK. V lost 1 base and J lost 7, with 17 bases in between. This CDR3 is 15 amino acids long. Written as DNA, the CDR3 is TGTGCCAGCAGCCAAGCACAGGTTGGGGTGAGAGAGCAGTACTTC. Translating gives CASSQAQVGVREQYF.

Notes on this clone: A read error may account for a junction end that differs from germline. This chain uses TRBV24-1 with TRBJ1-2, with TRBD1 as a possible D gene (5 bases). The CDR3 has 19 amino acids. Germline V gene data show CDR1 as KGHDR and CDR2 as SFDVKD. As DNA, the CDR3 is TGTGCCACCAGTGATTCATCCTACTTAAACTGGGGGGATGGATATGGCTTCACCTTC. Translated, it gives CATSDSSYLNWGDGYGFTF.

The rearrangement uses TRBV7-9 and TRBJ1-1; 7 bases agree with TRBD1. This CDR3 is built from 16 residues. Losses at the gene ends were 5 bases for V and 3 bases for J; bases not matched to a gene: 12. Per the germline V gene, CDR1 is SEHNR and CDR2 is FQNEAQ (reference sequence). The CDR3 nucleotides are TGTGCCAGCAGCGTTAGCCTGGGGCAGGGGGACACTGAAGCTTTCTTT. Translated, it gives CASSVSLGQGDTEAFF.